The present TCR beta chain was sequenced within a study of blood T cell repertoires in COVID-19 (dated by TCRdb to 2018 to 2021). With respect to the entire study: Samples from collaborators originated in the United States, Italy and Spain and spanned both the acute and convalescent phases of COVID-19. The material from the prospective study consisted of cDNA or gDNA derived from T cells, B-cell-depleted T cells, or PBMCs. Nearly every sample came with metadata listing a de-identified subject ID, COVID-19 status, age in years and sex. HLA class I and class II types, where available, came from metadata supplied by the sample provider rather than from assay-based typing. The repertoires were made available in a free public database intended to serve as a resource for research on the immune response to SARS-CoV-2. Samples were obtained from the ongoing ImmuneRACE study (first 160 participants) and from 1,254 subjects provided by 6 global collaborators. Subjects who had been exposed to COVID-19, were actively infected with it, or had recovered from it provided the deeply sampled blood TCRbeta repertoires that made up the dataset.

The immunoSEQ Assay, a bias-controlled multiplex PCR, was used to amplify TCRbeta CDR3 regions from genomic DNA. The study's processing was this. The number of nucleated cells in each sample was estimated by amplification of reference gene primers within the assay. Sequence reads were collapsed and filtered to measure the absolute abundance of every unique TCRbeta CDR3 rearrangement. For each sample, productive Simpson clonality was calculated as the square root of Simpson's diversity index over productive rearrangements. In TCRdb, the immuneACCESS table is reduced to in-frame sequences with V and J assigned. These tables do not hold every clone; where another copy was compared, an unresolved V gene accounts for under half, and the others remain unexplained. That table furnishes V, J and clone size, whereas the DNA furnished D and trimming. This sample has about 38,000 clones in its table, and around 84% of those were observed once. 1.5% to 2% of the sample belongs to the ten largest clones.

Details on this clone: Its recognized antigen is unknown. Base qualities are not recorded, but no much larger clone differs from it by a single base.

At one collaborating source in Seattle, patients were enrolled during active infection and were followed longitudinally through the course of disease. Each collaborating institution followed its own protocols to collect whole blood in K2EDTA tubes. For TCRbeta analysis, collaborators shipped samples as frozen whole blood, isolated PBMCs, or DNA extracted from either of those sample types. Findings and caveats that apply to the study as a whole: The amount of clinical and demographic metadata varied by source and participant and was provided uncurated.

CDR1 and CDR2 were assigned from the germline V gene (reference sequence) as PRHDT and FYEKMQ. Trimmed from V: 1 base; trimmed from J: 3 bases; junction bases lacking a gene match: 14. Reading from cysteine to phenylalanine, the CDR3 counts 18 amino acids. Only the CDR3 region is kept as DNA, spanning 54 bases read in frame from base 1. Material: peripheral blood. This clonotype was sampled from a man between 60 and 75 years old with COVID-19, enrolled during active disease. The sequence joins TRBV13 to TRBJ1-1; the junction holds 7 bases that match TRBD1. In nucleotides, the sequence is TGTGCCAGCAGCTTAGAGGCAGGGGGAAAAATTCTGGACACTGAAGCTTTCTTT. Its protein product is CASSLEAGGKILDTEAFF. Extended through the reference TRBV13 and TRBJ1-1 proteins, this CDR3 yields the full variable domain: AAGVIQSPRHLIKEKRETATLKCYPIPRHDTVYWYQQGPGQDPQFLISFYEKMQSDKGSIPDRFSAQQFSDYHSELNMSSLELGDSALYFCASSLEAGGKILDTEAFFGQGTRLTVV.